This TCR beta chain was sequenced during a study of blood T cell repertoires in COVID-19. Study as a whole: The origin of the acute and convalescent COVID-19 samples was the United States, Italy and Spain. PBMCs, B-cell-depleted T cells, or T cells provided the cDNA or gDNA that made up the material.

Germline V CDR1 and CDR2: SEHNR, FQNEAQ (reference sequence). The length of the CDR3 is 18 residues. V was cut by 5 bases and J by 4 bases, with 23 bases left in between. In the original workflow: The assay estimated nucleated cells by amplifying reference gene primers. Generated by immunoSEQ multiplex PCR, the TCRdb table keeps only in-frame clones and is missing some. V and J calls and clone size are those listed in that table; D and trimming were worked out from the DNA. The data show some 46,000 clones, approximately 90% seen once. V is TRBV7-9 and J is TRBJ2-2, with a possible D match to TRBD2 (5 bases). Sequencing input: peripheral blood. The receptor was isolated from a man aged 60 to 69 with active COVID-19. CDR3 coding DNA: TGTGCCAGCAGCAAGATCCCGGGGAGACTGGCGGGCACCGGGGAGCTGTTTTTT. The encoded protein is CASSKIPGRLAGTGELFF.